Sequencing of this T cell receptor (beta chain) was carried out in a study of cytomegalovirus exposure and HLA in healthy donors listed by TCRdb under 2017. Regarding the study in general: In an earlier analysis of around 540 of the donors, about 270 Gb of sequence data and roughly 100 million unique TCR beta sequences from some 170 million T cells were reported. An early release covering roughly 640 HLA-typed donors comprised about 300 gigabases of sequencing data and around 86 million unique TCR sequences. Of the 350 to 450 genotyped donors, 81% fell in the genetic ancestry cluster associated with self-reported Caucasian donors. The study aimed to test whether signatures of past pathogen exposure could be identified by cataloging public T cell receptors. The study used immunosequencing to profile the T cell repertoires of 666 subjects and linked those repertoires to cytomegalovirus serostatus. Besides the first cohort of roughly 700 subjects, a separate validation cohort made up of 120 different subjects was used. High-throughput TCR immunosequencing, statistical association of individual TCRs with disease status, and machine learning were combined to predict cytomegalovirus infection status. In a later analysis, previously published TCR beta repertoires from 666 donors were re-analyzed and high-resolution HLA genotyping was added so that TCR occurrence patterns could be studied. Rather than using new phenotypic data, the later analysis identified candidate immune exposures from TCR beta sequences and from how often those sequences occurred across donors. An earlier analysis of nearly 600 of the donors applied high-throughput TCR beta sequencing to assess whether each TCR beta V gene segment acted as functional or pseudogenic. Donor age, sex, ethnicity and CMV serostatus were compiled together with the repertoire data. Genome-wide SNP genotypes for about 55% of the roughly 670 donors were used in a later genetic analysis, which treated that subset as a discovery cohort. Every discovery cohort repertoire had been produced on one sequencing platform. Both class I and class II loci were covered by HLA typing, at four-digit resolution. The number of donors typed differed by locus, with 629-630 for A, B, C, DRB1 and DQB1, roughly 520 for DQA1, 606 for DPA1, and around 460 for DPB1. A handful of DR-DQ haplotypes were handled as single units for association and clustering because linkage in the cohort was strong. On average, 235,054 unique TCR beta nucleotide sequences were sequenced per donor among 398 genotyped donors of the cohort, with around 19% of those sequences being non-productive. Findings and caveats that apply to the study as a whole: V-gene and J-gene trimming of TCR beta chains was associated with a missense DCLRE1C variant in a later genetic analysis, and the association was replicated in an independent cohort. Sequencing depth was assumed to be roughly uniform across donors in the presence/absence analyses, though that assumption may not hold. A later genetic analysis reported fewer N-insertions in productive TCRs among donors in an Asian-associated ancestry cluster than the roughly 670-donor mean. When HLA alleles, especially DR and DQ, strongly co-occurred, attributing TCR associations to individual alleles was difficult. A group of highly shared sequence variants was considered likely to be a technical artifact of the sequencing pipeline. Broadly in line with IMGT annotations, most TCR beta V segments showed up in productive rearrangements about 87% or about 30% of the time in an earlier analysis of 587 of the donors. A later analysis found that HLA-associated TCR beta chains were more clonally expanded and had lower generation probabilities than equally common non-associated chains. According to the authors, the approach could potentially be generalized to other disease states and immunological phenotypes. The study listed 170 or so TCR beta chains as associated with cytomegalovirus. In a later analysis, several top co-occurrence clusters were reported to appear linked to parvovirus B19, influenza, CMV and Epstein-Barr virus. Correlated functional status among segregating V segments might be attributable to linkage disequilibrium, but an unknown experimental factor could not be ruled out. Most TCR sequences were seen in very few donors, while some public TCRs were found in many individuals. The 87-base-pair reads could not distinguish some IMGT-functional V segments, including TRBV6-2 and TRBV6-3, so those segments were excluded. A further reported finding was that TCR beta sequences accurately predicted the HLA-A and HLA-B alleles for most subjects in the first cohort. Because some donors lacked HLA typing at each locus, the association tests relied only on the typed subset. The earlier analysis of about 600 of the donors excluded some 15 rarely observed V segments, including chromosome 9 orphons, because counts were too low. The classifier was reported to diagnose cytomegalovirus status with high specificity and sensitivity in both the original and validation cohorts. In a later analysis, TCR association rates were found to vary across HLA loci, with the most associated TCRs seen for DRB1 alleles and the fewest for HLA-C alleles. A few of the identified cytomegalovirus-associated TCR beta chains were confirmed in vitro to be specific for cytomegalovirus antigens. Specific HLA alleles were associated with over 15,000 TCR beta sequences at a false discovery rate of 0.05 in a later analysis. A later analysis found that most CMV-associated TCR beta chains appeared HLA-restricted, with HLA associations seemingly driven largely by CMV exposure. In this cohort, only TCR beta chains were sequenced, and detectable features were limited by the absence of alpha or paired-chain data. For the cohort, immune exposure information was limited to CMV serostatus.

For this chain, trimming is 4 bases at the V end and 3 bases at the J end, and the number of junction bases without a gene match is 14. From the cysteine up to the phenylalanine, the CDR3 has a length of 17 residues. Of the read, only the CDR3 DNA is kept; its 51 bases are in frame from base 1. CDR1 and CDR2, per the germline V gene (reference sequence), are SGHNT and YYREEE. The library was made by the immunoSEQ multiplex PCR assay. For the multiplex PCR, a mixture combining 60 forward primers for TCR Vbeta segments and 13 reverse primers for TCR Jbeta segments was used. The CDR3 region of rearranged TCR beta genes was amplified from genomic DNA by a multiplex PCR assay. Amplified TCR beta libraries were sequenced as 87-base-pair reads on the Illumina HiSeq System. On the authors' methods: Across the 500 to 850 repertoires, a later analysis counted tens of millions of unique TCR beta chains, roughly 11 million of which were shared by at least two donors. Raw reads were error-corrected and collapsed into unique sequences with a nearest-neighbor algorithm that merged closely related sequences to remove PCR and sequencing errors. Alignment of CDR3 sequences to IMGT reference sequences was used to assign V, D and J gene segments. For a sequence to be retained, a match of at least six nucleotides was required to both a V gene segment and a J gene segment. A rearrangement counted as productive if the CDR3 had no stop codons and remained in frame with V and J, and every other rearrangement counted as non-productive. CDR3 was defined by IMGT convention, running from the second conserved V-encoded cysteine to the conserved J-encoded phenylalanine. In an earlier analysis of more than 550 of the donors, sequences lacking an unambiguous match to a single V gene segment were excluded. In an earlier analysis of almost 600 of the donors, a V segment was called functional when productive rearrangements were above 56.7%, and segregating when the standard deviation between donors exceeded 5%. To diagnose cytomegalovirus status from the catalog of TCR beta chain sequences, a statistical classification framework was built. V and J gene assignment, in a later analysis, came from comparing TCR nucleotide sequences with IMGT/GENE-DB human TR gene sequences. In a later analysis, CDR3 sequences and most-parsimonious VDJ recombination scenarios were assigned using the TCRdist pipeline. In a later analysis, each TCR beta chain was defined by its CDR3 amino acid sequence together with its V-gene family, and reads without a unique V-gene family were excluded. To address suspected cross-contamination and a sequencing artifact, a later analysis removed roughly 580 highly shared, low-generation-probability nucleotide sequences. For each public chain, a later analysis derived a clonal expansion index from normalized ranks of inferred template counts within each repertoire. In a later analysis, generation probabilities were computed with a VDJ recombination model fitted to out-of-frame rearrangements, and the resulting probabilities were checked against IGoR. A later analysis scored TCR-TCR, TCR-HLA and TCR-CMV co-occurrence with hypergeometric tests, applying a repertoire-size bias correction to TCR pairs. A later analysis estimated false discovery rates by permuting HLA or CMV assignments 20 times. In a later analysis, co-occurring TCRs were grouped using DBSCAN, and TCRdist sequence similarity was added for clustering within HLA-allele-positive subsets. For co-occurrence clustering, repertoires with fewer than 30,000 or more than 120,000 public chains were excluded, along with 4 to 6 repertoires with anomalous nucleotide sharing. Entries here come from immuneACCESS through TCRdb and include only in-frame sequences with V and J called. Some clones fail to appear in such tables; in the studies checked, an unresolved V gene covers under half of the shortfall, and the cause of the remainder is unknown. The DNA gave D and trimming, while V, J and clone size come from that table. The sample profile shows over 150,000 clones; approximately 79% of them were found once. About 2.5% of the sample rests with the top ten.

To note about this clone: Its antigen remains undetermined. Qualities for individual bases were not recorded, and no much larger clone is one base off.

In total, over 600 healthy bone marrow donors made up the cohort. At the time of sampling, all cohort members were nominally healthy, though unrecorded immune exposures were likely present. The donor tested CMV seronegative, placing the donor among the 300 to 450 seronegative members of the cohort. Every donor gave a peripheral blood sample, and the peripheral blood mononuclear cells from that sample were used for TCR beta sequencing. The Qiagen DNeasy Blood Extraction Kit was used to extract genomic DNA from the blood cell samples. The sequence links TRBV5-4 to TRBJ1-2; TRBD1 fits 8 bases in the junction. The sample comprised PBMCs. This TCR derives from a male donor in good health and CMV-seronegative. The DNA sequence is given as TGTGCCAGCAGCCAAGGATTAGGCAGGGGGCTCGACTATGGCTACACCTTC. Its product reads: CASSQGLGRGLDYGYTF.